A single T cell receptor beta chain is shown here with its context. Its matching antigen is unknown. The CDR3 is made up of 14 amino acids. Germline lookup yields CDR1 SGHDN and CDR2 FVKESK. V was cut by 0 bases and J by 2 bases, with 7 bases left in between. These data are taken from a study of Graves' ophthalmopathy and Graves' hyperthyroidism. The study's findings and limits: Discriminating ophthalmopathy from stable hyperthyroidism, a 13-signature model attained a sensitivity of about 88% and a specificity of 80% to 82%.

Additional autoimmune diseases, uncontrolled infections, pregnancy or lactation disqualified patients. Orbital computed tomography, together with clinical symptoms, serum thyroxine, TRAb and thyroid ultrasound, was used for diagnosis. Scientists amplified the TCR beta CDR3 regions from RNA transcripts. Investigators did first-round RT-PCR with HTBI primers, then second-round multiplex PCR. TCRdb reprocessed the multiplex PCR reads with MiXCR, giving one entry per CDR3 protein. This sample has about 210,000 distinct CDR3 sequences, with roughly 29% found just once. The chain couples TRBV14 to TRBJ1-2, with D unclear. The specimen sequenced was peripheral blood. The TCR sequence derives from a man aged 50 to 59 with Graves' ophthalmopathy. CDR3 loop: CASSQDPGNYGYTF. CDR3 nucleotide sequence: TGTGCCAGCAGCCAAGATCCGGGAAACTATGGCTACACCTTC.